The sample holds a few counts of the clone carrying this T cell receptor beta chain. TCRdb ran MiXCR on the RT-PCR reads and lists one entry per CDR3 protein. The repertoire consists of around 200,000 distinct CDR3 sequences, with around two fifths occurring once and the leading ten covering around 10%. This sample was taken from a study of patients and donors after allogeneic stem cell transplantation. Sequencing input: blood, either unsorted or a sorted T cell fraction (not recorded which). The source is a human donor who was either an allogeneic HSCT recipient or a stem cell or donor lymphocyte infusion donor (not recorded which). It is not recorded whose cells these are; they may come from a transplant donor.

The CDR3 reads CASSPLAGSSYNEQFF. The CDR3 nucleotides read TGCGCCAGCAGCCCGTTAGCGGGGAGCTCCTACAATGAGCAGTTCTTC. The V gene is TRBV5-1, the J gene TRBJ2-1, with TRBD2 identical over 8 bases. Germline V CDR1 and CDR2: SGHRS, YFSETQ. The CDR3 is made up of 16 amino acids. The V and J ends lost 4 bases and 0 bases, in that order; junction bases with no gene match: 6.